Shown below are 10 T cell receptor beta chains from a single sample sequenced in a study of PD-L1 blockade in urothelial cancer. Some clones are missing from TCRdb's copy, which holds only in-frame ones; the method was immunoSEQ multiplex PCR. Of about 19,000 clones listed, almost 90% were seen once; the top ten hold 3.7%. Material: PBMCs, obtained around atezolizumab (anti-PD-L1) treatment. All receptors derive from a man aged 50-60 years with urothelial cancer.

This clone came up a few times. The CDR3 loop is CASSLTVDYEQYF. The CDR3 region has the DNA TGTGCCAGCAGCTTGACAGTAGACTACGAGCAGTACTTC. The chain joins TRBV5-4 to TRBJ2-7; no reliable D call. Trimming took 1 base from V and 3 from J, leaving 8 bases between them. Germline V gene lookup returns CDR1 SGHNT and CDR2 YYREEE (reference sequence). The CDR3 loop spans 13 amino acids.

The CDR3 sequence is CASSIGGSPKPRYGYTF. The CDR3 bases are TGTGCCAGTAGTATAGGTGGCAGCCCTAAGCCTAGGTATGGCTACACCTTC. The genes are TRBV19 and TRBJ1-2; D unclear. Trimming removed 1 base from V and 5 bases from J, with 20 bases in between. Germline V CDR1 and CDR2: LNHDA, SQIVND (reference sequence). This CDR3 contains 17 residues.

This sequence joins TRBV28 and TRBJ2-2; 13 bases fit TRBD2. CDR3 length equals 17 residues. The junction had 5 bases not matched to a gene; V was cut back by 2 bases and J by 5 bases. The germline gives CDR1 MDHEN, CDR2 SYDVKM. The CDR3 DNA is TGTGCCAGCAGTTTAGGACTAGCGGGAGTGGGTACCGGGGAGCTGTTTTTT. It encodes CASSLGLAGVGTGELFF.

The rearrangement joins TRBV10-3 to TRBJ2-5; D might be TRBD2 (6 bases). The V end was cut by 3 bases, the J end by 2 bases, with 19 bases between. Germline V gene data show CDR1 as ENHRY and CDR2 as SYGVKD. This CDR3 contains 17 residues. The CDR3 coding sequence is TGTGCCATCAGTGACCCGACTGTGGCGGGAAGTCAAGAGACCCAGTACTTC. Protein sequence: CAISDPTVAGSQETQYF.

The CDR3 DNA is TGTGCCAGCAGTATCACAGGGAGCTCACCCCTCCACTTT. Amino acid sequence: CASSITGSSPLHF. This chain uses TRBV6-5 with TRBJ1-6, with D maybe TRBD1 (6 bases). This CDR3 contains 13 residues. Trimming removed 5 bases at V and 10 bases at J, with 12 bases between. Germline CDR1 is MNHEY and CDR2 is SVGAGI.

On this clone: Other DNA sequences of this sample code for an identical CDR3. This chain connects TRBV5-4 to TRBJ1-1, with TRBD1 identical over 10 bases. The CDR3 loop spans 14 amino acids. V was clipped by 3 bases and J by 5 bases; unmatched bases: 4. Germline assignment: CDR1 SGHNT and CDR2 YYREEE (reference sequence). CDR3 region: CASSWDRGGTEAFF. DNA of the CDR3: TGTGCCAGCAGCTGGGACAGGGGCGGTACTGAAGCTTTCTTT. The variable domain in full, completed from reference TRBV5-4 and TRBJ1-1, reads ETGVTQSPTHLIKTRGQQVTLRCSSQSGHNTVSWYQQALGQGPQFIFQYYREEENGRGNFPPRFSGLQFPNYSSELNVNALELDDSALYLCASSWDRGGTEAFFGQGTRLTVV.

The chain carries TRBV28 and TRBJ2-7, with TRBD1 matching over 7 bases. CDR1 and CDR2 from the germline V gene are MDHEN and SYDVKM. V was clipped by 5 bases and J by 7 bases; unmatched bases: 8. The CDR3 totals 13 residues. CDR3 coding DNA: TGTGCCAGCAGTACTGGGACAGTTACTGAGCAGTACTTC. Residues: CASSTGTVTEQYF. The full variable domain, rest sourced from reference TRBV28 and TRBJ2-7, is DVKVTQSSRYLVKRTGEKVFLECVQDMDHENMFWYRQDPGLGLRLIYFSYDVKMKEKGDIPEGYSVSREKKERFSLILESASTNQTSMYLCASSTGTVTEQYFGPGTRLTVT.

The chain joins TRBV27 to TRBJ2-7, with D possibly TRBD1 on 5 matching bases. Trimming took 6 bases from V and 0 from J, leaving 12 bases between them. Germline CDR1 MNHEY, CDR2 SMNVEV (reference sequence). CDR3 length equals 14 residues. In DNA form, the CDR3 reads TGTGCCAGCAGCGTAACAGGCTCCTCCTACGAGCAGTACTTC. Residues: CASSVTGSSYEQYF.

The chain joins TRBV19 to TRBJ2-7; D is unresolved. Germline V lookup: CDR1 LNHDA, CDR2 SQIVND (reference sequence). V lost 5 bases and J 5 bases, leaving 7 bases between the germline ends. CDR3 length: 11 amino acids. The CDR3 DNA reads TGTGCCAGTAGTCAACAGAACGAGCAGTACTTC. As protein: CASSQQNEQYF.

This chain links TRBV30 with TRBJ1-2; 8 bases map to TRBD1. The CDR3 length is 15 residues. V was clipped by 4 bases and J by 0 bases; unmatched bases: 7. Germline lookup yields CDR1 GTSNPN and CDR2 SVGIG (reference sequence). The CDR3 region has the DNA TGTGCCTGGAATCCACAGGGGGTTCCTAACTATGGCTACACCTTC. Protein sequence: CAWNPQGVPNYGYTF.